The rows below give T cell receptor beta chains drawn from one sample of a study of T cell responses to AZD1222 COVID-19 vaccine. The data were produced by immunoSEQ multiplex PCR, yet TCRdb's version contains in-frame clones alone and is incomplete. The table lists fewer than 150,000 clones, 89% of them singletons. The sample was peripheral blood, taken on day 0 of AZD1222 vaccination. These receptors were taken from an adult in good health. Both conserved end residues are part of each CDR3. The D gene is left open where the match is weak.

J | length | D | V | CDR3
TRBJ2-4 | 17 | TRBD2 | TRBV18 | CASSPTSGGTLTPVSYF
TRBJ2-1 | 16 | NA | TRBV11-3 | CASSLEAVPSYNEQFF
TRBJ2-3 | 18 | TRBD2 | TRBV5-1 | CASSSRTLAGVIPDTQYF
TRBJ1-1 | 15 | NA | TRBV30 | CAWSHQLGTYTEAFF
TRBJ2-7 | 12 | NA | TRBV13 | CASSVRGFEQYF
TRBJ2-4 | 16 | NA | TRBV18 | CASSPDLNVAKNIQYF
TRBJ1-6 | 15 | NA | TRBV19 | CASSIRGQRNSPLHF
TRBJ1-2 | 14 | TRBD1 | TRBV19 | CASSRWDRVNGYTF
TRBJ1-2 | 18 | NA | TRBV6-4 | CASRAGKVGREVKNGYTF
TRBJ2-5 | 12 | NA | TRBV5-1 | CASSTDRETQYF
TRBJ1-5 | 17 | NA | TRBV30 | CAWSAPLSRVSNQPQHF
TRBJ1-2 | 17 | NA | TRBV7-2 | CASSLVLGGASNYGYTF
TRBJ2-7 | 15 | NA | TRBV5-6 | CASSPRGGTPYEQYF
TRBJ2-7 | 13 | NA | TRBV5-4 | CASSFAGANEQYF
TRBJ2-2 | 14 | NA | TRBV19 | CASRPGVGHGELFF
TRBJ1-2 | 15 | NA | TRBV7-8 | CASSLDVGGAYGYTF
TRBJ1-1 | 16 | TRBD1 | TRBV18 | CASSSPGQPLPVKAFF
TRBJ2-7 | 12 | NA | TRBV11-2 | CASSSYYYEQYF
TRBJ2-1 | 17 | TRBD1 | TRBV7-9 | CASSDGTGYRSYNEQFF
TRBJ2-1 | 18 | TRBD2 | TRBV19 | CASSKLAGIPNSYNEQFF
TRBJ2-7 | 13 | NA | TRBV6-5 | CASRTGLPYEQYF
TRBJ1-6 | 16 | TRBD1 | TRBV28 | CASGTATSSYNSPLHF
TRBJ2-1 | 14 | NA | TRBV7-9 | CASQNSGRGHEQFF
TRBJ2-3 | 17 | TRBD2 | TRBV13 | CASSYRLAGANTDTQYF
TRBJ2-7 | 13 | TRBD1 | TRBV19 | CATQGGPPYEQYF
TRBJ1-2 | 13 | TRBD1 | TRBV18 | CASSPAGRTGHTF
TRBJ1-4 | 16 | NA | TRBV6-1 | CASSELAGEWDEKLFF
TRBJ1-1 | 13 | NA | TRBV5-1 | CASRAAERAEAFF
TRBJ2-1 | 13 | NA | TRBV7-2 | CASSLAGHNEQFF